Below, 30 T cell receptor beta chains from the same sample are listed, as sequenced in a study of a mutant IDH1 vaccine in newly diagnosed glioma. Time point indicated: baseline, week 1 (first vaccination visit). Specified treatment: pre-vaccination baseline after standard-of-care therapy. Profiled with immunoSEQ multiplex PCR; TCRdb holds only in-frame clones, not every one. The data contain about 88,000 clones, more than 65% of them seen just once; the ten biggest clones take up less than 6.5%. The sequencing used PBMCs, collected from a glioma patient treated with radiotherapy, temozolomide or both. The source of these receptors is a middle-aged man with glioma. Some clones in this sample may be carry-over from other donors' samples.

The genes are TRBV2 and TRBJ1-6; the D gene is possibly TRBD1 (5 bases). In germline, CDR1 is SNHLY, CDR2 FYNNEI. V gave up 7 bases and J gave up 9 bases, with 19 bases separating them. The CDR3 runs 15 residues. The CDR3 DNA follows: TGTGCCAGCAAAAGGCAGGAGGGGCCTGGTTCACCCCTCCACTTT. Protein: CASKRQEGPGSPLHF.

The CDR3 protein is CATPSTGGYGYTF. DNA for the CDR3: TGTGCCACCCCCTCAACAGGGGGCTATGGCTACACCTTC. The chain uses TRBV6-1 and TRBJ1-2; 8 nucleotides match TRBD1. Looked up from germline, CDR1 is MNHNS and CDR2 is SASEGT. This CDR3 region has 13 residues. With V trimmed by 10 bases and J by 4 bases, 8 bases remained unmatched.

The chain employs TRBV6-1 and TRBJ1-5; D is perhaps TRBD1 (6 bases). V dropped 6 bases and J dropped 2 bases, with 11 bases sitting between them. Germline CDR1 is MNHNS and CDR2 is SASEGT. There are 14 residues in the CDR3. The CDR3 DNA follows: TGTGCCAGCAGCGGGACAACTCGCAATCAGCCCCAGCATTTT. Protein: CASSGTTRNQPQHF.

The gene calls are TRBV29-1 and TRBJ1-6, with a possible D match to TRBD1 (5 bases). The CDR3 spans 16 residues. V was clipped by 1 base and J by 7 bases, with 17 bases between them. Germline values: CDR1 SQVTM, CDR2 ANQGSEA. The CDR3 coding sequence is TGCAGCGTTGAAGTATCAGGGCGACTATGGAATTCACCCCTCCACTTT. Protein product: CSVEVSGRLWNSPLHF.

This chain connects TRBV7-9 to TRBJ1-1; the D is unclear. V lost 8 bases and J lost 2, with 9 bases in between. The CDR3 has 12 residues. Germline values: CDR1 SEHNR, CDR2 FQNEAQ (reference sequence). The CDR3 DNA reads as TGTGCCAGCCGGCGGGGTAACACTGAAGCTTTCTTT. Translating it yields CASRRGNTEAFF.

The genes are TRBV6-5 and TRBJ2-7, with D possibly matching TRBD1 (6 bases). Germline CDR1 MNHEY, CDR2 SVGAGI. Between the trimmed V and J ends, which lost 2 bases and 4 bases, there was a span of 18 bases. The CDR3 has 16 amino acids. CDR3 sequence reads: CASSYIGGVSRYEQYF. In DNA, the CDR3 is TGTGCCAGCAGTTACATAGGGGGAGTGTCTCGGTACGAGCAGTACTTC.

J is TRBJ2-7 and V is TRBV4-1; D ambiguous. This CDR3 comprises 13 residues. CDR1 MGHRA and CDR2 YSYEKL come from the germline V gene. The germline V and J ends were trimmed by 4 bases and 1 base, with 8 bases remaining between them. CDR3 DNA: TGCGCCAGCAGCCCTAGGATGTCCTACGAGCAGTACTTC. Residues: CASSPRMSYEQYF.

This clone was seen a handful of times. The gene calls are TRBV19 and TRBJ1-5; possibly TRBD1 for D (5 bases). CDR3 size: 15 residues. Per the germline V gene, CDR1 is LNHDA and CDR2 is SQIVND (reference sequence). Trimming left V 7 bases short and J 4 bases short, with 17 bases between. The DNA of the CDR3 is TGTGCCAGTACCACGAATTTGCAGGGAAATCAGCCCCAGCATTTT. Its translation: CASTTNLQGNQPQHF.

The J gene is TRBJ1-1, the V gene TRBV6-5; 7 bases agree with TRBD1. The CDR3 runs 16 residues. After removal of 2 bases from V and 4 bases from J, the junction contained 10 bases not matched to a gene. Germline lookup yields CDR1 MNHEY and CDR2 SVGAGI. CDR3 in amino acids: CASSYDQGVVGTEAFF. Written as DNA, the CDR3 is TGTGCCAGCAGTTACGACCAGGGGGTTGTTGGCACTGAAGCTTTCTTT.

The chain employs TRBV7-8 and TRBJ2-7; no firm D call. The V and J ends lost 2 bases and 6 bases respectively, with 11 bases between them. This CDR3 contains 13 residues. The V gene's germline CDR1 is SGHVS and CDR2 FQNEAQ. The CDR3 nucleotides are TGTGCCAGCAGCTTACTCGGCTCGGGCGAGCAGTACTTC. It yields the protein CASSLLGSGEQYF. The full variable domain, with the rest looked up from reference TRBV7-8 and TRBJ2-7, is GAGVSQSPRYKVAKRGQDVALRCDPISGHVSLFWYQQALGQGPEFLTYFQNEAQLDKSGLPSDRFFAERPEGSVSTLKIQRTQQEDSAVYLCASSLLGSGEQYFGPGTRLTVT.

The chain employs TRBV6-6 and TRBJ2-2; TRBD1 matches 7 bases. The CDR3 consists of 15 residues. V lost 5 bases to trimming and J lost 0 bases; unmatched junction nucleotides: 3. The germline CDR1 and CDR2 sequences are MNHNY and SVGAGI (reference sequence). The CDR3 nucleotides read TGTGCCAGCAGTCGGACAGGAACGAACACCGGGGAGCTGTTTTTT. Its translation: CASSRTGTNTGELFF.

This rearrangement joins TRBV5-6 to TRBJ1-4; D not resolved. Germline CDR1 is SGHDT and CDR2 is YYEEEE. This CDR3 spans 13 amino acids. V was clipped by 4 bases and J by 2 bases, with 6 bases between them. Here the CDR3 DNA reads TGTGCCAGCAGCAGGGAGACTAATGAAAAACTGTTTTTT. Translated, it gives CASSRETNEKLFF.

This chain connects TRBV7-6 to TRBJ2-7; 9 positions agree with TRBD2. Unmatched junction bases numbered 7, after V lost 1 base and J lost 3 bases. The CDR3 length is 16 residues. Germline V lookup: CDR1 SGHVS, CDR2 FNYEAQ. The CDR3 region has the DNA TGTGCCAGCAGCTTAGGGGCTAGCGGGGCTAACTACGAGCAGTACTTC. The encoded protein is CASSLGASGANYEQYF.

V gene TRBV5-8 combines with J gene TRBJ1-4; D not certain. Germline V lookup: CDR1 SGHTS, CDR2 YDEGEE. Trimming shortened V by 0 bases and J by 0 bases, and 9 bases separated the two germline ends. This CDR3 is built from 16 residues. CDR3 residues: CASSLGVGATNEKLFF. CDR3 coding DNA: TGTGCCAGCAGCTTGGGGGTTGGAGCAACTAATGAAAAACTGTTTTTT.

The chain employs TRBV19 and TRBJ1-6, with 7 bases fitting TRBD1. The germline V gene encodes CDR1 LNHDA and CDR2 SQIVND (reference sequence). J lost 8 bases, V lost 9 bases, and 7 bases had no gene match. The length of the CDR3 is 13 residues. As DNA, the CDR3 is TGTGCCAGCCGTCGACAGGGTGATTCACCCCTCCACTTT. Its translation: CASRRQGDSPLHF.

The sample holds a few counts of this clone. V and J are TRBV27 and TRBJ1-1; weak D call: TRBD1 (5 bases). The CDR3 totals 16 residues. Per the germline V gene, CDR1 is MNHEY and CDR2 is SMNVEV (reference sequence). The ends were cut back, 3 bases at V and 5 bases at J, with 19 bases in the middle. The DNA of the CDR3 is TGTGCCAGCAGTTTGTCCTATGGGGCCAGGGAGACTGAAGCTTTCTTT. Translating it yields CASSLSYGARETEAFF.

V is TRBV7-9 and J is TRBJ2-3, with a tentative D call TRBD2 (5 bases). The CDR3 has 16 amino acids. Germline CDR1 reads SEHNR; CDR2 reads FQNEAQ (reference sequence). The germline V and J ends were trimmed by 3 bases and 4 bases, with 17 bases remaining between them. The CDR3 spells CASSFLLAWESDTQYF. CDR3 nucleotides: TGTGCCAGCAGCTTTCTATTAGCGTGGGAGTCAGATACGCAGTATTTT. The whole variable domain, remainder taken from reference TRBV7-9 and TRBJ2-3, is DTGVSQNPRHKITKRGQNVTFRCDPISEHNRLYWYRQTLGQGPEFLTYFQNEAQLEKSRLLSDRFSAERPKGSFSTLEIQRTEQGDSAMYLCASSFLLAWESDTQYFGPGTRLTVL.

The J gene is TRBJ1-2, the V gene TRBV6-4; D not resolved. This CDR3 is built from 15 residues. Germline CDR1 MRHNA, CDR2 SNTAGT. V was pared by 2 bases and J by 4 bases, with 14 bases between. In nucleotides, the CDR3 is TGTGCCAGCAGTGACCCACCGACGGCTAGCTATGGCTACACCTTC. It encodes CASSDPPTASYGYTF.

As regards this clone: Other DNA sequences of this sample code for an identical CDR3. V gene TRBV2 combines with J gene TRBJ2-2; weak D call: TRBD2 (5 bases). CDR3 length: 13 residues. The V gene's germline CDR1 is SNHLY and CDR2 FYNNEI. Trimming shortened V by 4 bases and J by 5 bases, and 8 bases separated the two germline ends. The CDR3 loop is CASSVRGTGELFF. CDR3 in DNA: TGTGCCAGCAGTGTACGAGGGACCGGGGAGCTGTTTTTT.

The chain uses TRBV10-3 and TRBJ1-2, with 7 bases aligning to TRBD1. Looked up from germline, CDR1 is ENHRY and CDR2 is SYGVKD. CDR3 length: 14 amino acids. J was trimmed by 6 bases and V by 4 bases; bases with no gene match: 8. CDR3 amino acids: CAISGTGQGDGYTF. The CDR3 region has the DNA TGTGCCATCAGTGGGACAGGTCAGGGAGATGGCTACACCTTC.

Points on this clone: Other nucleotide sequences in the sample specify the same CDR3. This chain connects TRBV7-2 to TRBJ2-1; 7 positions agree with TRBD2. The CDR3 has 13 amino acids. J was trimmed by 4 bases and V by 6 bases; bases with no gene match: 3. CDR1 and CDR2 (germline): SGHTA, FQGNSA. The CDR3: CASSGGGYNEQFF. DNA for the CDR3: TGTGCCAGCAGTGGCGGGGGATACAATGAGCAGTTCTTC.

The rearrangement joins TRBV4-2 to TRBJ1-5, with unresolved D. The CDR3 is made up of 16 amino acids. Trimming removed 1 base from V and 1 base from J, with 11 bases in between. Per germline, CDR1 LGHNA and CDR2 YNFKEQ. Here the CDR3 DNA reads TGTGCCAGCAGCCAAGCCAGCGTCGGGAGCAATCAGCCCCAGCATTTT. Amino acid sequence: CASSQASVGSNQPQHF.

This rearrangement joins TRBV13 to TRBJ1-5, with 9 bases fitting TRBD1. The germline gives CDR1 PRHDT, CDR2 FYEKMQ (reference sequence). This CDR3 has 14 residues. The junction had 4 bases not matched to a gene; V was cut back by 5 bases and J by 5 bases. The CDR3 region has the DNA TGTGCCAGCAGCCGACAGGGGGATCATCAGCCCCAGCATTTT. Residues: CASSRQGDHQPQHF. The entire variable domain, with the rest obtained from reference TRBV13 and TRBJ1-5, is as follows: AAGVIQSPRHLIKEKRETATLKCYPIPRHDTVYWYQQGPGQDPQFLISFYEKMQSDKGSIPDRFSAQQFSDYHSELNMSSLELGDSALYFCASSRQGDHQPQHFGDGTRLSIL.

V and J are TRBV6-5 and TRBJ1-2; TRBD1 aligns across 10 bases. V lost 0 bases, J lost 2 bases, and 0 bases stayed unmatched. The CDR3 loop spans 15 amino acids. The V gene's germline CDR1 is MNHEY and CDR2 SVGAGI. The CDR3 sequence: CASSYSGQGNYGYTF. DNA of the CDR3: TGTGCCAGCAGTTACTCGGGACAGGGGAACTATGGCTACACCTTC.

The chain joins TRBV18 to TRBJ2-7; perhaps TRBD2 as D (5 bases). Germline V CDR1 and CDR2: KGHSH, LQKENI. The CDR3 runs 14 residues. V was clipped by 1 base and J by 0 bases, with 7 bases between them. The CDR3 spells CASSPQRDSYEQYF. The CDR3 DNA follows: TGTGCCAGCTCACCACAGAGGGACTCCTACGAGCAGTACTTC.

The chain links TRBV6-5 to TRBJ1-3, with D unclear. Germline V CDR1 and CDR2: MNHEY, SVGAGI. Trimming took 6 bases from V and 4 from J, leaving 16 bases between them. This CDR3 spans 15 amino acids. The CDR3 region is CASRKGIYAGNTIYF. For the CDR3, the DNA is TGTGCCAGCAGGAAAGGGATTTATGCCGGAAACACCATATATTTT.

This chain connects TRBV19 to TRBJ2-1, with unresolved D. The germline V gene encodes CDR1 LNHDA and CDR2 SQIVND (reference sequence). V was clipped by 3 bases and J by 4 bases, with 13 bases between them. The CDR3 contains 15 residues. CDR3 sequence reads: CASSISGILYNEQFF. In DNA form, the CDR3 reads TGTGCCAGTAGTATTTCCGGAATCCTGTACAATGAGCAGTTCTTC.

This clone was counted between two and nine times. The genes are TRBV6-5 and TRBJ1-5; D may be TRBD1 (6 bases). This CDR3 has 14 amino acids. Germline lookup yields CDR1 MNHEY and CDR2 SVGAGI. V was cut by 7 bases and J by 2 bases, with 12 bases left in between. The CDR3 region is CASKGGSGNQPQHF. DNA of the CDR3: TGTGCCAGCAAGGGGGGTAGTGGCAATCAGCCCCAGCATTTT.

A note on this clone: In the same sample, other DNA sequences code for this CDR3. The chain links TRBV4-1 to TRBJ2-3; D assignment may be TRBD1 or TRBD2 (5 bases each). V lost 1 base and J lost 2, with 7 bases in between. This CDR3 is 14 amino acids long. Germline values: CDR1 MGHRA, CDR2 YSYEKL. The CDR3 reads CASSQAGATDTQYF. Here the CDR3 DNA reads TGCGCCAGCAGCCAAGCCGGGGCCACAGATACGCAGTATTTT.

A single count supports this clone. This chain connects TRBV2 to TRBJ2-1; TRBD2 matches at 9 bases. CDR3 length: 15 amino acids. CDR1 and CDR2 from the germline V gene are SNHLY and FYNNEI. J gave up 2 bases and V 4 bases, and 3 bases lay outside the gene matches. The CDR3 DNA reads TGTGCCAGCAGTGCGGCGGGGGGGCCCTACAATGAGCAGTTCTTC. Its protein product is CASSAAGGPYNEQFF.